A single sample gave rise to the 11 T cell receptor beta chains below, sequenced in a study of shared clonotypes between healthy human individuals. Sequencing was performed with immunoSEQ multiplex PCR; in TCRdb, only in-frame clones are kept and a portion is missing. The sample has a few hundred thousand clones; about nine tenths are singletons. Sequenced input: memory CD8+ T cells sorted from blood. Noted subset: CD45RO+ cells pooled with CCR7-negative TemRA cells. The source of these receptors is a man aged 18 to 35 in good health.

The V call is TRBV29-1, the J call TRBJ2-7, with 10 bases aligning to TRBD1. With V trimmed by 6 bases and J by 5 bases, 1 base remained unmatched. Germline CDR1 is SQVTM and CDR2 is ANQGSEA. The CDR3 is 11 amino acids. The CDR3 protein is CSVDRGDEQYF. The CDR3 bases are TGCAGCGTGGACAGGGGGGACGAGCAGTACTTC.

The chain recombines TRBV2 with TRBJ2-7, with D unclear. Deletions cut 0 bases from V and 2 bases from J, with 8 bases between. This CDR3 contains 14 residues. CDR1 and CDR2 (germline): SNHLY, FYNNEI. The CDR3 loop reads CASSEAGPAYEQYF. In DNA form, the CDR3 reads TGTGCCAGCAGTGAAGCAGGGCCGGCCTACGAGCAGTACTTC.

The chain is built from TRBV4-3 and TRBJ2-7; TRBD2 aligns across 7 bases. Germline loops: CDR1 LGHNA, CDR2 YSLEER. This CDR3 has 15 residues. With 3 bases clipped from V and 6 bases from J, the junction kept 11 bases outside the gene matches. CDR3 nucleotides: TGCGCCAGCAGCCAGGGGATCGGACTAGTCACCGAGCAGTACTTC. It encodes CASSQGIGLVTEQYF.

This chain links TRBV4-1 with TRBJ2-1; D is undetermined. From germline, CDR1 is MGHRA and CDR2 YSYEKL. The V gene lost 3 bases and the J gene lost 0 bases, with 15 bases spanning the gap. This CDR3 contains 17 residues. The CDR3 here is CASSHGRLSSSYNEQFF. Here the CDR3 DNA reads TGCGCCAGCAGCCATGGTAGGCTATCCAGCTCCTACAATGAGCAGTTCTTC.

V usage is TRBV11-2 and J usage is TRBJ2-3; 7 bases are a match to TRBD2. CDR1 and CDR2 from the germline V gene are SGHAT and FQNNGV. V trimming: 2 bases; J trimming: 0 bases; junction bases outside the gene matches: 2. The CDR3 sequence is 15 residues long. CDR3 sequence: CASSLILASTDTQYF. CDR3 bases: TGTGCCAGCAGCTTAATACTAGCGAGCACAGATACGCAGTATTTT. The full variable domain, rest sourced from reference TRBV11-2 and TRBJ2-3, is EAGVAQSPRYKIIEKRQSVAFWCNPISGHATLYWYQQILGQGPKLLIQFQNNGVVDDSQLPKDRFSAERLKGVDSTLKIQPAKLEDSAVYLCASSLILASTDTQYFGPGTRLTVL.

The CDR3 nucleotides read TGTGCCAGCAGTGAATATTCAATATTTCAGCCCCAGCATTTT. Amino acids: CASSEYSIFQPQHF. The chain couples TRBV6-1 to TRBJ1-5; D gene uncertain. Germline lookup yields CDR1 MNHNS and CDR2 SASEGT. The V gene lost 2 bases and the J gene lost 6 bases, with 11 bases spanning the gap. CDR3 length: 14 amino acids.

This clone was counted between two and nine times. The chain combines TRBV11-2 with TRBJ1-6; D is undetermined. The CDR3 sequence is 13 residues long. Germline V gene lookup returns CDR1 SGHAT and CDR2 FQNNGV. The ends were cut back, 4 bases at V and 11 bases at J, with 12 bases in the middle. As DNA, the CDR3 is TGTGCCAGCAGCTCCACGACAAGGCCACCCCTCCACTTT. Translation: CASSSTTRPPLHF.

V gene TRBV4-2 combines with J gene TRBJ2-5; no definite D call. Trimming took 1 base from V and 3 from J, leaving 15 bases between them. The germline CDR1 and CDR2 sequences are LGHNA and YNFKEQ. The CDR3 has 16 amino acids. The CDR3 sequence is CASSQVHPRWEETQYF. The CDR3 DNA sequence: TGTGCCAGCAGCCAAGTCCACCCACGCTGGGAAGAGACCCAGTACTTC.

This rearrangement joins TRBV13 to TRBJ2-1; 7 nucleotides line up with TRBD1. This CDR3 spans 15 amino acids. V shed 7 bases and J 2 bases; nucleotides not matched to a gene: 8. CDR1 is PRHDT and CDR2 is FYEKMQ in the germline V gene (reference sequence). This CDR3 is CASTIRGQTYNEQFF. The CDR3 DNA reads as TGTGCCAGCACCATCAGGGGACAGACCTACAATGAGCAGTTCTTC.

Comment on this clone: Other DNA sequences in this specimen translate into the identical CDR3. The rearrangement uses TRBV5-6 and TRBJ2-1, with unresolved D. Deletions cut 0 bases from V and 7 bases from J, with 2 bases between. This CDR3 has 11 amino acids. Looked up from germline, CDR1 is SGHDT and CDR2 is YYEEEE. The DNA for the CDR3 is TGTGCCAGCAGCTTGGGGAATGAGCAGTTCTTC. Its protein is CASSLGNEQFF.

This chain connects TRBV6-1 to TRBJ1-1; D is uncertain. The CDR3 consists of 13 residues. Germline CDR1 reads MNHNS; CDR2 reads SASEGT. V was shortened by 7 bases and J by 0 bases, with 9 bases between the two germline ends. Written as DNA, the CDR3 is TGTGCCAGCACGTTTCAGGTGAACACTGAAGCTTTCTTT. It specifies CASTFQVNTEAFF.